This TCR beta chain stems from a study of shared clonotypes between healthy human individuals. The overall study: Two women and a few men aged 18 to 49 served as donors. Points from the study as a whole: Few donors restricted represented genetic and exposure-history diversity.

On this clone itself: Its target is not known.

Sequenced by immunoSEQ multiplex PCR; TCRdb stores in-frame clones only, minus some. The sample yields 170,000 or so clones, 60% to 75% seen once. V lost 3 bases to trimming and J lost 1 base, with 4 bases between them. CDR3 length: 12 residues. Per the germline V gene, CDR1 is SNHLY and CDR2 is FYNNEI. This receptor was taken from a man aged 25-45 years in good health. Sequenced input: memory CD4+ T cells sorted from blood. Subset of the sample: CD45RA-negative fraction. V gene TRBV2 combines with J gene TRBJ2-7; D gene unclear. CDR3 sequence (DNA): TGTGCCAGCAGTGATCAATCCTACGAGCAGTACTTC. Protein: CASSDQSYEQYF. The full variable domain, completed using reference TRBV2 and TRBJ2-7, is EPEVTQTPSHQVTQMGQEVILRCVPISNHLYFYWYRQILGQKVEFLVSFYNNEISEKSEIFDDQFSVERPDGSNFTLKIRSTKLEDSAMYFCASSDQSYEQYFGPGTRLTVT.